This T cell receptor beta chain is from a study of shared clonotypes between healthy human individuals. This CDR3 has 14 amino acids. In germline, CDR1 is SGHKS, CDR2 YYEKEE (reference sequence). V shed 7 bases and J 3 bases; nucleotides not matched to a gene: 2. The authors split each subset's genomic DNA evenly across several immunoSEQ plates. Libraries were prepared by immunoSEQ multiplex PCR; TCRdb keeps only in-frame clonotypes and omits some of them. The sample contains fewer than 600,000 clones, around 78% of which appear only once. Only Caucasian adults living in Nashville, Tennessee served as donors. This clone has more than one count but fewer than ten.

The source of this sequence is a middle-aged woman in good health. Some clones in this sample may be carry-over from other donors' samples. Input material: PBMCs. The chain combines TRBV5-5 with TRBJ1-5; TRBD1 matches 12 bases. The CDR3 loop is CASGTGGLNQPQHF. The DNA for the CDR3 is TGTGCCAGCGGGACAGGGGGCCTCAATCAGCCCCAGCATTTT. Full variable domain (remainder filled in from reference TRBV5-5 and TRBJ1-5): DAGVTQSPTHLIKTRGQQVTLRCSPISGHKSVSWYQQVLGQGPQFIFQYYEKEERGRGNFPDRFSARQFPNYSSELNVNALLLGDSALYLCASGTGGLNQPQHFGDGTRLSIL.